These 18 T cell receptor beta chains were sequenced from one sample in a study of shared clonotypes between healthy human individuals. Libraries were prepared by immunoSEQ multiplex PCR; TCRdb keeps only in-frame clonotypes and omits some of them. The sample holds some 1,400,000 clones, about 96% seen once. The sample comprised naive CD4+ T cells sorted from blood. Stated subset: CD45RA+ positively selected. The source is a man between 25 and 39 years old in good health.

V and J are TRBV5-1 and TRBJ2-2, with 11 bases fitting TRBD1. The CDR3 totals 17 residues. The V and J ends lost 4 bases and 6 bases, in that order; junction bases with no gene match: 11. Germline lookup yields CDR1 SGHRS and CDR2 YFSETQ. The CDR3 is CASSHKRTGGNAGELFF. The CDR3 bases are TGCGCCAGCAGCCACAAACGGACAGGGGGCAATGCCGGGGAGCTGTTTTTT.

This rearrangement joins TRBV7-6 to TRBJ2-7, with TRBD1 identical over 8 bases. CDR3 size: 17 residues. The V gene end was trimmed by 0 bases and the J gene end by 3 bases; junction bases not matched to a gene: 10. CDR1 SGHVS and CDR2 FNYEAQ come from the germline V gene. CDR3 sequence reads: CASSLAYHGDRHYEQYF. The CDR3 bases are TGTGCCAGCAGCTTAGCGTACCATGGGGACAGGCACTACGAGCAGTACTTC.

The gene calls are TRBV4-3 and TRBJ2-7; unclear D gene. V lost 1 base to trimming and J lost 0 bases, with 10 bases between them. The CDR3 is made up of 15 amino acids. CDR1 LGHNA and CDR2 YSLEER come from the germline V gene. The DNA of the CDR3 is TGCGCCAGCAGCCAAGGATCAAGGACCTCCTACGAGCAGTACTTC. This translates into CASSQGSRTSYEQYF.

The chain employs TRBV6-1 and TRBJ2-1; 7 positions match TRBD2. Germline CDR1 and CDR2: MNHNS and SASEGT. After removal of 4 bases from V and 2 bases from J, the junction contained 14 bases not matched to a gene. The CDR3 loop spans 18 amino acids. Here the CDR3 DNA reads TGTGCCAGCAGTGGGACTAGTGAGGGTAGGACTCCCTACAATGAGCAGTTCTTC. Translating it yields CASSGTSEGRTPYNEQFF.

This CDR3 reads CASRSGTVETQYF. The CDR3 region has the DNA TGCGCCAGCAGGTCCGGGACAGTTGAGACCCAGTACTTC. The chain recombines TRBV5-1 with TRBJ2-5; TRBD1 aligns across 7 bases. The germline CDR1 and CDR2 sequences are SGHRS and YFSETQ. This CDR3 comprises 13 residues. The J segment lost 5 bases and the V segment lost 5 bases, leaving 6 bases of the junction unmatched.

J is TRBJ2-7 and V is TRBV28; 8 bases align to TRBD1. Germline V gene sequence: CDR1 MDHEN, CDR2 SYDVKM. This CDR3 has 15 amino acids. V was pared by 5 bases and J by 3 bases, with 9 bases of the junction left unmatched. This CDR3 reads CASSTLGQANYEQYF. In DNA form, the CDR3 reads TGTGCCAGCAGTACCCTGGGACAGGCGAACTACGAGCAGTACTTC.

The rearrangement joins TRBV2 to TRBJ1-1; D uncertain. The V gene lost 6 bases and the J gene lost 2 bases, with 10 bases spanning the gap. The V gene's germline CDR1 is SNHLY and CDR2 FYNNEI. The CDR3 is 13 amino acids. CDR3 loop: CASRTTPNTEAFF. Here the CDR3 DNA reads TGTGCCAGCAGGACCACACCTAACACTGAAGCTTTCTTT.

The chain uses TRBV9 and TRBJ1-4; possibly TRBD1 for D (6 bases). Per the germline V gene, CDR1 is SGDLS and CDR2 is YYNGEE. The ends were cut back, 1 base at V and 2 bases at J, with 15 bases in the middle. The CDR3 runs 17 residues. This chain's CDR3 is CASSVSIGGHTNEKLFF. The CDR3 DNA is TGTGCCAGCAGCGTATCAATCGGGGGACACACTAATGAAAAACTGTTTTTT. The whole variable domain, filled in from reference TRBV9 and TRBJ1-4, reads DSGVTQTPKHLITATGQRVTLRCSPRSGDLSVYWYQQSLDQGLQFLIQYYNGEERAKGNILERFSAQQFPDLHSELNLSSLELGDSALYFCASSVSIGGHTNEKLFFGSGTQLSVL.

The V gene is TRBV15, the J gene TRBJ2-3, with 8 positions matching TRBD1. Trimming took 0 bases from V and 5 from J; bases not matched to a gene: 7. Looked up from germline, CDR1 is LNHNV and CDR2 is YYDKDF (reference sequence). There are 16 residues in the CDR3. DNA of the CDR3: TGTGCCACCAGCAGAGATAGGCAGGGGGCAGGAGATACGCAGTATTTT. It codes for CATSRDRQGAGDTQYF. Together with reference TRBV15 and TRBJ2-3, the CDR3 gives the full variable domain: DAMVIQNPRYQVTQFGKPVTLSCSQTLNHNVMYWYQQKSSQAPKLLFHYYDKDFNNEADTPDNFQSRRPNTSFCFLDIRSPGLGDTAMYLCATSRDRQGAGDTQYFGPGTRLTVL.

V and J are TRBV29-1 and TRBJ2-5; TRBD1 matches 10 bases. Germline-derived CDR1 and CDR2 are SQVTM and ANQGSEA. The J segment lost 3 bases and the V segment lost 1 base, leaving 5 bases of the junction unmatched. The CDR3 extends over 15 amino acids. The CDR3 sequence is CSVEVPGTGEETQYF. The CDR3 DNA sequence: TGCAGCGTTGAAGTTCCCGGGACAGGGGAAGAGACCCAGTACTTC. Drawing the rest from reference TRBV29-1 and TRBJ2-5, the complete variable domain is SAVISQKPSRDICQRGTSLTIQCQVDSQVTMMFWYRQQPGQSLTLIATANQGSEATYESGFVIDKFPISRPNLTFSTLTVSNMSPEDSSIYLCSVEVPGTGEETQYFGPGTRLLVL.

In DNA, the CDR3 is TGTGCCAGTAGTGGTCGGTTTGCCACGACAGGGGGCCCTGGAAACACCATATATTTT. Translated, it gives CASSGRFATTGGPGNTIYF. The rearrangement links TRBV19 to TRBJ1-3, with TRBD1 matching over 10 bases. Per germline, CDR1 LNHDA and CDR2 SQIVND (reference sequence). With 5 bases clipped from V and 2 bases from J, the junction kept 15 bases outside the gene matches. This CDR3 region has 19 residues.

This clone was seen a single time. V gene TRBV30 combines with J gene TRBJ1-5; D uncertain. This CDR3 has 15 amino acids. Per the germline V gene, CDR1 is GTSNPN and CDR2 is SVGIG (reference sequence). Trimming cost V 0 bases and J 2 bases, with 11 bases left between them. In nucleotides, the CDR3 is TGTGCCTGGAGTGTGAGAATCAAGGGCAATCAGCCCCAGCATTTT. Amino acids: CAWSVRIKGNQPQHF.

The V call is TRBV5-4, the J call TRBJ2-7, with TRBD2 matching over 9 bases. CDR1 is SGHNT, CDR2 YYREEE, per germline (reference sequence). Trimming took 5 bases from V and 1 from J; bases not matched to a gene: 13. This CDR3 has 17 amino acids. CDR3 in amino acids: CASRRTSGPSFSYEQYF. The DNA for the CDR3 is TGTGCCAGCAGGCGAACTAGCGGGCCCTCCTTTTCCTACGAGCAGTACTTC.

The chain couples TRBV28 to TRBJ2-7, with TRBD2 matching 7 bases. V was clipped by 8 bases and J by 2 bases; unmatched bases: 6. This CDR3 comprises 13 residues. Per the germline V gene, CDR1 is MDHEN and CDR2 is SYDVKM. The chain's CDR3 is CASELAATYEQYF. The DNA of the CDR3 is TGTGCCAGCGAGCTAGCGGCCACCTACGAGCAGTACTTC.

V usage is TRBV6-4 and J usage is TRBJ2-3; 9 bases match TRBD2. This CDR3 comprises 15 residues. The germline CDR1 and CDR2 sequences are MRHNA and SNTAGT. V gave up 10 bases and J gave up 3 bases; unmatched junction bases: 11. As DNA, the CDR3 is TGTGCCAACAAACTAGCGGGCCAGAGGACAGATACGCAGTATTTT. It translates to CANKLAGQRTDTQYF.

This chain joins TRBV10-3 and TRBJ2-6, with 8 bases lining up with TRBD1. There are 16 residues in the CDR3. The germline gives CDR1 ENHRY, CDR2 SYGVKD. Trimming cost V 3 bases and J 2 bases; bases outside gene matches: 3. The CDR3 region has the DNA TGTGCCATCAGTGACGAGACAGGGGCTGGGGCCAACGTCCTGACTTTC. This sequence encodes CAISDETGAGANVLTF.

V gene TRBV10-1 combines with J gene TRBJ2-1; TRBD2 might be the D (7 bases). V was shortened by 6 bases and J by 2 bases, with 14 bases between the two germline ends. In germline, CDR1 is WNHNN, CDR2 SYGVQD (reference sequence). The CDR3 is made up of 15 amino acids. The CDR3, as DNA: TGCGCCAGCAGCGGGGGGCCCACACCCTACAATGAGCAGTTCTTC. Amino acid sequence: CASSGGPTPYNEQFF.

This chain links TRBV7-3 with TRBJ2-2; 10 bases align to TRBD1. Per germline, CDR1 SGHTA and CDR2 FQGTGA. The CDR3 is made up of 15 amino acids. The trim removed 5 bases at V and 6 bases at J, leaving 6 bases unmatched. The CDR3 protein is CASSRGQGSPGELFF. CDR3 nucleotide sequence: TGTGCCAGCAGCCGGGGACAGGGGAGCCCCGGGGAGCTGTTTTTT.